The 23 T cell receptor beta chains listed next were all sequenced from one sample in a study of blood T cell repertoires in COVID-19. Produced via immunoSEQ multiplex PCR; TCRdb's table is partial and in-frame only. The table records 210,000 or so clones, about 91% of them present only once. Material: peripheral blood. The receptor source for this set is a man younger than 30 with active or convalescent COVID-19.

Only a few counts were recorded for this clone. The chain has TRBV7-9 and TRBJ2-7; 9 bases map to TRBD1. Trimming at V came to 4 bases and at J to 2 bases, leaving 3 bases not matched to a gene. This CDR3 is 14 amino acids long. Germline loops: CDR1 SEHNR, CDR2 FQNEAQ (reference sequence). The CDR3 loop reads CASSYRDRAYEQYF. CDR3 sequence (DNA): TGTGCCAGCAGCTACCGGGACAGGGCCTACGAGCAGTACTTC.

The chain links TRBV4-2 to TRBJ1-1, with D possibly TRBD1 on 6 matching bases. V lost 3 bases, J lost 8 bases, and 10 bases lay in between. CDR3 length: 12 amino acids. Germline lookup yields CDR1 LGHNA and CDR2 YNFKEQ. The CDR3 sequence is CASSHPGGEAFF. Here the CDR3 DNA reads TGTGCCAGCAGCCATCCTGGGGGCGAAGCTTTCTTT.

The chain uses TRBV5-6 and TRBJ2-2; D is undetermined. CDR1 and CDR2 (germline): SGHDT, YYEEEE. V lost 5 bases to trimming and J lost 3 bases, with 14 bases between them. The CDR3 sequence is 15 residues long. In DNA, the CDR3 is TGTGCCAGCAGTTCTGCGACTTGGGACACCGGGGAGCTGTTTTTT. This encodes CASSSATWDTGELFF.

V usage is TRBV27 and J usage is TRBJ2-1, with 7 positions matching TRBD2. The CDR3 sequence is 15 residues long. V gave up 2 bases and J gave up 5 bases; unmatched junction bases: 6. Germline values: CDR1 MNHEY, CDR2 SMNVEV (reference sequence). The CDR3 sequence is CASSLRLADNNEQFF. The CDR3 nucleotides read TGTGCCAGCAGTTTACGTCTAGCGGATAACAATGAGCAGTTCTTC.

The gene calls are TRBV5-5 and TRBJ2-7, with 12 nucleotides matching TRBD1. Losses at the gene ends were 9 bases for V and 13 bases for J; bases not matched to a gene: 8. Germline CDR1 is SGHKS and CDR2 is YYEKEE (reference sequence). The CDR3 covers 11 residues. This chain's CDR3 is CATGQGAPLYF. The CDR3 DNA sequence: TGTGCCACGGGACAGGGGGCGCCTCTATACTTC.

This clone showed up just once. This chain links TRBV15 with TRBJ2-2, with 10 bases identical to TRBD2. Losses at the gene ends were 0 bases for V and 1 base for J; bases not matched to a gene: 5. The CDR3 spans 18 residues. Germline V lookup: CDR1 LNHNV, CDR2 YYDKDF (reference sequence). The CDR3 is CATSRDLGTSVNTGELFF. The CDR3, as DNA: TGTGCCACCAGCAGAGATTTAGGGACTAGCGTGAACACCGGGGAGCTGTTTTTT.

The rearrangement joins TRBV28 to TRBJ2-2; TRBD1 is a possible D gene (5 bases). Trimming cost V 3 bases and J 0 bases, with 14 bases left between them. The CDR3 totals 17 residues. Germline assignment: CDR1 MDHEN and CDR2 SYDVKM. CDR3 DNA: TGTGCCAGCAGTTTTTCAGGGCTAGGCCCGAACACCGGGGAGCTGTTTTTT. Residues: CASSFSGLGPNTGELFF.

As for this clone: An end of the junction does not agree with germline; a read error may underlie this. The rearrangement uses TRBV6-1 and TRBJ1-1; TRBD1 aligns across 8 bases. Germline CDR1 reads MNHNS; CDR2 reads SASEGT. CDR3 size: 15 residues. This CDR3 reads CASREARQGSTEAFF. DNA for the CDR3: TGTGCCAGCAGAGAAGCCCGACAGGGGAGTACTGAAGCTTTCTTT.

The chain employs TRBV18 and TRBJ1-2; 9 bases align to TRBD1. CDR3 length equals 13 residues. V was clipped by 4 bases and J by 7 bases; unmatched bases: 4. CDR1 is KGHSH and CDR2 is LQKENI in the germline V gene. The CDR3 loop is CASSLDRGVGYTF. The CDR3 DNA is TGTGCCAGCTCACTGGACAGGGGAGTTGGCTACACCTTC. Looking up the rest from reference TRBV18 and TRBJ1-2 gives the full variable domain: NAGVMQNPRHLVRRRGQEARLRCSPMKGHSHVYWYRQLPEEGLKFMVYLQKENIIDESGMPKERFSAEFPKEGPSILRIQQVVRGDSAAYFCASSLDRGVGYTFGSGTRLTVV.

The chain's CDR3 is CASSLGGLGTEAFF. DNA for the CDR3: TGTGCCAGCAGTTTGGGGGGGCTGGGCACTGAAGCTTTCTTT. The chain carries TRBV27 and TRBJ1-1, with D maybe TRBD1 (6 bases). Trimming cost V 3 bases and J 4 bases, with 12 bases left between them. This CDR3 comprises 14 residues. Germline CDR1 MNHEY, CDR2 SMNVEV (reference sequence).

This clone was observed once. V usage is TRBV4-2 and J usage is TRBJ2-5; 7 positions agree with TRBD1. Germline loops: CDR1 LGHNA, CDR2 YNFKEQ. This CDR3 has 17 amino acids. With 3 bases clipped from V and 0 bases from J, the junction kept 10 bases outside the gene matches. The CDR3 region is CASSQANRGRYQETQYF. The CDR3 nucleotides read TGTGCCAGCAGCCAGGCCAACAGGGGACGGTACCAAGAGACCCAGTACTTC.

This clone appeared once. This chain joins TRBV18 and TRBJ1-3, with TRBD1 matching 9 bases. This CDR3 comprises 15 residues. Germline CDR1 and CDR2: KGHSH and LQKENI. Trimming at V came to 3 bases and at J to 4 bases, leaving 4 bases not matched to a gene. CDR3 sequence (DNA): TGTGCCAGCTCACCGAGGACAGGGGCAGGAAACACCATATATTTT. Protein product: CASSPRTGAGNTIYF. The full variable domain, its missing parts supplied by reference TRBV18 and TRBJ1-3, is NAGVMQNPRHLVRRRGQEARLRCSPMKGHSHVYWYRQLPEEGLKFMVYLQKENIIDESGMPKERFSAEFPKEGPSILRIQQVVRGDSAAYFCASSPRTGAGNTIYFGEGSWLTVV.

The chain uses TRBV6-5 and TRBJ2-1; D is perhaps TRBD1 (7 bases). The V gene lost 6 bases and the J gene lost 12 bases, with 21 bases spanning the gap. Germline CDR1 MNHEY, CDR2 SVGAGI. The CDR3 contains 14 residues. This chain's CDR3 is CASRGGQPSVGQFF. The CDR3 DNA is TGTGCCAGCAGGGGGGGACAGCCTTCGGTGGGGCAGTTCTTC.

V usage is TRBV19 and J usage is TRBJ1-4, with 7 bases fitting TRBD1. Losses at the gene ends were 4 bases for V and 3 bases for J; bases not matched to a gene: 2. This CDR3 region has 14 residues. Germline CDR1 and CDR2: LNHDA and SQIVND (reference sequence). The CDR3 DNA reads TGTGCCAGTAGTAGACAGGGCCCTAATGAAAAACTGTTTTTT. This codes for CASSRQGPNEKLFF.

The chain combines TRBV28 with TRBJ2-3; TRBD2 aligns across 12 bases. The CDR3 totals 20 residues. After removal of 5 bases from V and 6 bases from J, the junction contained 21 bases not matched to a gene. CDR1 and CDR2 (germline): MDHEN, SYDVKM. CDR3 loop: CASSLNPRSTSGSSGDTQYF. DNA of the CDR3: TGTGCCAGCAGTCTAAACCCACGATCGACTAGCGGGAGTTCTGGGGATACGCAGTATTTT.

The V call is TRBV19, the J call TRBJ2-1, with TRBD2 identical over 13 bases. J was trimmed by 4 bases and V by 6 bases; bases with no gene match: 3. From germline, CDR1 is LNHDA and CDR2 SQIVND (reference sequence). The CDR3 is 15 residues long. The chain's CDR3 is CASRGTSGNYNEQFF. CDR3 sequence (DNA): TGTGCCAGTAGGGGGACTAGCGGGAATTACAATGAGCAGTTCTTC. The variable domain in full, with the rest retrieved from reference TRBV19 and TRBJ2-1, is DGGITQSPKYLFRKEGQNVTLSCEQNLNHDAMYWYRQDPGQGLRLIYYSQIVNDFQKGDIAEGYSVSREKKESFPLTVTSAQKNPTAFYLCASRGTSGNYNEQFFGPGTRLTVL.

The chain has TRBV2 and TRBJ2-2; D gene ambiguous. The CDR3 runs 14 residues. The V gene lost 3 bases and the J gene lost 1 base, with 6 bases spanning the gap. Germline values: CDR1 SNHLY, CDR2 FYNNEI. Written as DNA, the CDR3 is TGTGCCAGCAGTGATTTGAGGAACACCGGGGAGCTGTTTTTT. Its translation: CASSDLRNTGELFF.

CDR3 residues: CASSPRSRASTRMNTEAFF. CDR3 coding DNA: TGTGCCAGCTCACCACGGTCCAGGGCCTCAACACGGATGAACACTGAAGCTTTCTTT. The chain recombines TRBV18 with TRBJ1-1; D might be TRBD1 (5 bases). V was shortened by 1 base and J by 0 bases, with 21 bases between the two germline ends. Per the germline V gene, CDR1 is KGHSH and CDR2 is LQKENI. The length of the CDR3 is 19 residues.

Points on this clone: The junction does not match germline at one end; this may be a read error. The rearrangement links TRBV5-5 to TRBJ2-7, with a possible D match to TRBD2 (6 bases). Germline CDR1 and CDR2: SGHKS and YYEKEE (reference sequence). The length of the CDR3 is 12 residues. CDR3 sequence: CASSGAPGDSVF. CDR3 in DNA: TGTGCCAGCAGCGGCGCCCCTGGGGACTCCGTCTTC.

This chain links TRBV6-4 with TRBJ2-3; 9 bases align to TRBD1. The junction had 9 bases not matched to a gene; V was cut back by 3 bases and J by 5 bases. This CDR3 comprises 16 residues. Germline CDR1 reads MRHNA; CDR2 reads SNTAGT. The chain's CDR3 is CASSEVQGAREDTQYF. CDR3 sequence (DNA): TGTGCCAGCAGTGAAGTACAGGGGGCGCGGGAAGATACGCAGTATTTT.

The gene calls are TRBV4-2 and TRBJ2-7; 8 bases match TRBD1. After removal of 1 base from V and 5 bases from J, the junction contained 7 bases not matched to a gene. The CDR3 runs to 15 residues. Germline CDR1 and CDR2: LGHNA and YNFKEQ. This chain's CDR3 is CASSQAGQGSDEQYF. The CDR3 coding sequence is TGTGCCAGCAGCCAAGCCGGACAGGGAAGCGACGAGCAGTACTTC.

This rearrangement joins TRBV19 to TRBJ2-1, with 8 bases matching TRBD1. Unmatched junction bases numbered 7, after V lost 4 bases and J lost 8 bases. CDR3 length: 14 residues. Germline-derived CDR1 and CDR2 are LNHDA and SQIVND (reference sequence). CDR3 nucleotide sequence: TGTGCCAGTAGTACGGGACAGGTTTGGTATGAGCAGTTCTTC. Protein: CASSTGQVWYEQFF. The full variable domain, rest sourced from reference TRBV19 and TRBJ2-1, is DGGITQSPKYLFRKEGQNVTLSCEQNLNHDAMYWYRQDPGQGLRLIYYSQIVNDFQKGDIAEGYSVSREKKESFPLTVTSAQKNPTAFYLCASSTGQVWYEQFFGPGTRLTVL.

J is TRBJ2-1 and V is TRBV7-6; D perhaps matches TRBD1 (6 bases). The CDR3 is made up of 15 amino acids. Germline loops: CDR1 SGHVS, CDR2 FNYEAQ. Between the trimmed V and J ends, which lost 1 base and 0 bases, there was a span of 7 bases. The chain's CDR3 is CASSLEDSSYNEQFF. Written as DNA, the CDR3 is TGTGCCAGCAGCTTAGAGGACAGCTCCTACAATGAGCAGTTCTTC.